Listed below are T cell receptor beta chains from one sample, sequenced in a study of blood T cell repertoires in COVID-19. TCRdb's table, derived via immunoSEQ multiplex PCR, lists solely in-frame clones and lacks some. Among over 200,000 clones listed, roughly nine tenths were seen once. The sample consisted of PBMCs or T cells enriched from blood (not recorded which). The source of these receptors is a man aged 25-40 years who had recovered from COVID-19. Each CDR3 is given with its conserved first and last residue. The order of the fields is V gene, CDR3 length, J gene, D gene, clone size, CDR3 DNA, CDR3 protein. A D gene is named only where the DNA matches it firmly. Clone size appears in some rows only: once, few, many, or a class for an expanded clone.

TRBV18	14	TRBJ1-1	TRBD1	few	TGTGCCAGCTCAGCACAGGGGCAGGGCACTGAAGCTTTCTTT	CASSAQGQGTEAFF
TRBV6-1	16	TRBJ1-5	TRBD1	medium-sized	TGTGCCAGCAGTGAATTACGGGACAGTGGTTTTCAGCCCCAGCATTTT	CASSELRDSGFQPQHF
TRBV7-9	19	TRBJ1-1	TRBD1	once	TGTGCCAGCAGCTTAGCCCGACGACAGGGTTTCGTCTCGGTCACTGAAGCTTTCTTT	CASSLARRQGFVSVTEAFF
TRBV12-3/TRBV12-4	11	TRBJ2-7	TRBD1	-	TGTGCCAGCAGCCGAGGGGACAGGGGTTTCTTC	CASSRGDRGFF
TRBV12-3/TRBV12-4	13	TRBJ2-1	-	once	TGTGCCAGCAGGAAAAGGACAGACAATGAGCAGTTCTTC	CASRKRTDNEQFF
TRBV7-2	13	TRBJ1-2	-	-	TGTGCCAGCAGCTACAACATCCTCTATGGCTACACCTTC	CASSYNILYGYTF
TRBV30	15	TRBJ1-6	-	-	TGTGCCTGGAGTGTACTCGGACAGTCTAATTCACCCCTCCACTTT	CAWSVLGQSNSPLHF
TRBV7-9	16	TRBJ1-2	-	-	TGTGCCAGCAGCTTAGGACAGGCGAAGATAAACTATGGCTACACCTTC	CASSLGQAKINYGYTF
TRBV6-2/TRBV6-3	19	TRBJ1-1	-	-	TGTGCCAGCAGTCCCAGGGAACTCCGGGACAAGGAAAAGAACACTGAAGCTTTCTTT	CASSPRELRDKEKNTEAFF
TRBV19	14	TRBJ1-4	-	-	TGTGCCAGCCTCATCCCGGGACATTCCGAAAAACTGTTTTTT	CASLIPGHSEKLFF
TRBV10-3	16	TRBJ2-3	-	-	TGTGCCATCAGTGAGTTCGGGGGTATTCAGGTAGATACGCAGTATTTT	CAISEFGGIQVDTQYF
TRBV18	15	TRBJ2-2	-	-	TGTGCCAGCTCACCTACAGGGTTGAACACCGGGGAGCTGTTTTTT	CASSPTGLNTGELFF
TRBV19	16	TRBJ1-5	-	-	TGTGCCAGTAGTATAGAGCGAGGTTTCGGCAATCAGCCCCAGCATTTT	CASSIERGFGNQPQHF
TRBV11-1	13	TRBJ2-2	-	-	TGTGCCAGCAGGCCTACAGGGACCGGGGAGCTGTTTTTT	CASRPTGTGELFF
TRBV5-5	13	TRBJ2-7	-	once	TGTGCCAGCAGCCCTTCTGGACAGTACGAGCAGTACTTC	CASSPSGQYEQYF
TRBV27	15	TRBJ1-4	TRBD1	once	TGTGCCAGCAGGGACCCGGGACAGACTAATGAAAAACTGTTTTTT	CASRDPGQTNEKLFF
TRBV21-1	17	TRBJ2-2	-	-	TGTGCCAGCAGCTGGGGCTGGGCGGGGGGATTAACCGGGGAGCTGTTTTTT	CASSWGWAGGLTGELFF
TRBV24-1	14	TRBJ2-5	TRBD1	-	TGTGCCACCAGTGATAGGACAGGGAAGGAGACCCAGTACTTC	CATSDRTGKETQYF
TRBV2	13	TRBJ1-6	-	once	TGTGCCAGCAGTGGGGCAGAGACTTCACCCCTCCACTTT	CASSGAETSPLHF
TRBV4-1	14	TRBJ1-6	-	-	TGCGCCAGCAGCCAAGGACAGGAGTATTCACCCCTCCACTTT	CASSQGQEYSPLHF
TRBV9	15	TRBJ2-3	-	-	TGTGCCAGCAGCGTCTTACAGGGTGGCACAGATACGCAGTATTTT	CASSVLQGGTDTQYF
TRBV11-3	14	TRBJ1-2	-	-	TGTGCCAGCAGCTTAGATGCAGGAGGGAATGGCTACACCTTC	CASSLDAGGNGYTF
TRBV10-3	14	TRBJ2-2	-	few	TGTGCCATCAGGGGGACGGGGGATTCCGGGGAGCTGTTTTTT	CAIRGTGDSGELFF
TRBV5-4	15	TRBJ2-7	TRBD2	-	TGTGCCAGCAGCTTGGGCGGGAGCGAGGCCTACGAGCAGTACTTC	CASSLGGSEAYEQYF
TRBV5-5	15	TRBJ1-5	-	-	TGTGCCAGCAGCTTGGAGCAGGGATTCGGCCAGCCCCAGCATTTT	CASSLEQGFGQPQHF
TRBV6-5	14	TRBJ2-7	-	-	TGTGCCAGCAGTTACGCAGGGGTGAGGGACGAGCAGTACTTC	CASSYAGVRDEQYF
TRBV28	12	TRBJ2-7	TRBD1	-	TGTGCCAGCACTCGGGACAGCTACGAGCAGTACTTC	CASTRDSYEQYF
TRBV19	13	TRBJ2-7	TRBD1	-	TGTGCCAGTAGTGACAGGGTCCACGACGAGCAGTACTTC	CASSDRVHDEQYF
TRBV18	14	TRBJ1-6	-	-	TGTGCCAGCTCACCCTCCGGGTATGATTCACCCCTCCACTTT	CASSPSGYDSPLHF
TRBV12-3/TRBV12-4	12	TRBJ1-2	-	-	TGTGCCAGCAGTGACCGGGGGTATGGCTACACCTTC	CASSDRGYGYTF
TRBV30	11	TRBJ2-7	-	-	TGTGCCTGGAGCCCGAGGGACGAGCAGTACTTC	CAWSPRDEQYF
TRBV27	17	TRBJ1-5	-	-	TGTGCCTGCATACGGAGACGACCAACCGGGAGCAATCAGCCCCAGCATTTT	CACIRRRPTGSNQPQHF
TRBV13	16	TRBJ2-3	TRBD2	-	TGTGCCAGCAGCCCAAGACTAGCGGGGGGGCAAGATACGCAGTATTTT	CASSPRLAGGQDTQYF
TRBV27	14	TRBJ1-6	-	-	TGTGCCAGCAGGGGGACAAGCTATAATTCACCCCTCCACTTT	CASRGTSYNSPLHF
TRBV12-3/TRBV12-4	12	TRBJ1-2	-	-	TGTGCCAGCAGTTTAGGGGCGGGAGGCTACACCTTC	CASSLGAGGYTF
TRBV6-6	13	TRBJ1-2	-	-	TGTGCCAGCAGTTACTCGGCAGGGGATGGCTACACCTTC	CASSYSAGDGYTF
TRBV5-4	15	TRBJ2-7	TRBD2	-	TGTGCCAGCAGCTTGTCGGCTAGCGGAACCTACGAGCAGTACTTC	CASSLSASGTYEQYF
TRBV3-1/TRBV3-2	12	TRBJ1-1	-	-	TGTGCCAGCAGCCCGTGGGGGAGGGAAGCTTTCTTT	CASSPWGREAFF
TRBV9	15	TRBJ1-3	TRBD1	-	TGTGCCAGCAGCTCTCAAGACAGGGTTGGAAACACCATATATTTT	CASSSQDRVGNTIYF
TRBV7-9	18	TRBJ1-4	TRBD1	-	TGTGCCAGCAGCCTCCCCGGGACAGGCCTTGCAACTAATGAAAAACTGTTTTTT	CASSLPGTGLATNEKLFF